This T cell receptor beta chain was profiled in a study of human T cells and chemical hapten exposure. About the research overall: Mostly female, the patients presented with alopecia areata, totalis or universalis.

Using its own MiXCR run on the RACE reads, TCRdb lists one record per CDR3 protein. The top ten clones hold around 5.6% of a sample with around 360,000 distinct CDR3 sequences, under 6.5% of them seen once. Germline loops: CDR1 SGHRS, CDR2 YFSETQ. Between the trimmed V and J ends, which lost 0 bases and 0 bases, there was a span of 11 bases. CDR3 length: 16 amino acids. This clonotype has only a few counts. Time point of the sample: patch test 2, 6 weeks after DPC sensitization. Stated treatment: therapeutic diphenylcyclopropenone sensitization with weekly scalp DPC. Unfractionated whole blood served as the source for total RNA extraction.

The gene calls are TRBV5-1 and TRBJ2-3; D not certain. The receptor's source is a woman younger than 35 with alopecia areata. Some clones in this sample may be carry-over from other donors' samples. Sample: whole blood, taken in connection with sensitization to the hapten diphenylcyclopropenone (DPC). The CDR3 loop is CASSLGVDGSTDTQYF. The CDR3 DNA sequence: TGCGCCAGCAGCTTGGGGGTCGATGGAAGCACAGATACGCAGTATTTT.